A single sample gave rise to the 4 T cell receptor beta chains below, sequenced in a study of CD8 T cells in ankylosing spondylitis. TCRdb reanalysed the 5' RACE reads using MiXCR and keeps one entry per CDR3 protein. The data hold about 350,000 distinct CDR3 sequences, with around 20% observed a single time. Sequenced sample: blood, either unsorted or a sorted T cell fraction (not recorded which). These TCRs come from a male donor with ankylosing spondylitis or in good health (not recorded which).

This clonotype has a handful of counts. The V call is TRBV4-2, the J call TRBJ2-3; 13 bases map to TRBD2. Germline V CDR1 and CDR2: LGHNA, YNFKEQ. Losses at the gene ends were 4 bases for V and 7 bases for J; bases not matched to a gene: 5. The CDR3 totals 15 residues. The CDR3 region has the DNA TGTGCCAGCAGCCCACTAGCGGGGGGGACTAATACGCAGTATTTT. It yields the protein CASSPLAGGTNTQYF.

The table lists this clonotype with a few counts. CDR3 protein: CSAKRPHQSSGNTIYF. CDR3 coding DNA: TGCAGTGCCAAGCGCCCACACCAGAGCTCTGGAAACACCATATATTTT. The chain couples TRBV20-1 to TRBJ1-3; D is unresolved. The CDR3 loop spans 16 amino acids. Germline CDR1 reads DFQATT; CDR2 reads SNEGSKA (reference sequence). With 6 bases removed from V and 0 bases from J, the gap between germline ends came to 18 bases.

The genes are TRBV2 and TRBJ2-5; unclear D gene. The germline V and J ends were trimmed by 0 bases and 0 bases, with 5 bases remaining between them. Germline CDR1 is SNHLY and CDR2 is FYNNEI. This CDR3 spans 14 amino acids. The CDR3 loop is CASSEAWNQETQYF. The CDR3 DNA is TGTGCCAGCAGTGAAGCCTGGAACCAAGAGACCCAGTACTTC.

The rearrangement links TRBV7-8 to TRBJ2-2; D gene unclear. Looked up from germline, CDR1 is SGHVS and CDR2 is FQNEAQ. With 10 bases removed from V and 2 bases from J, the gap between germline ends came to 14 bases. CDR3 size: 14 residues. The CDR3 loop is CAIWTEANTGELFF. CDR3 coding DNA: TGTGCCATCTGGACGGAAGCAAACACCGGGGAGCTGTTTTTT. Drawing the rest from reference TRBV7-8 and TRBJ2-2, the complete variable domain is GAGVSQSPRYKVAKRGQDVALRCDPISGHVSLFWYQQALGQGPEFLTYFQNEAQLDKSGLPSDRFFAERPEGSVSTLKIQRTQQEDSAVYLCAIWTEANTGELFFGEGSRLTVL.